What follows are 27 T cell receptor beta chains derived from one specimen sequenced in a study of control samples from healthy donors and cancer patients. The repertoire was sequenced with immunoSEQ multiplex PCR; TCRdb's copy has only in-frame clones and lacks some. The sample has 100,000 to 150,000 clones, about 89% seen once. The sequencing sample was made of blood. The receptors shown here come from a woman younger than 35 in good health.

The CDR3 nucleotides read TGCGCCAGCAGCTTGACCGCGGATCGACAGGGGGATGGCTACACCTTC. It translates to CASSLTADRQGDGYTF. The V gene is TRBV5-1, the J gene TRBJ1-2, with 9 bases matching TRBD1. The CDR3 consists of 16 residues. V lost 1 base to trimming and J lost 6 bases; unmatched junction nucleotides: 10. CDR1 and CDR2 from the germline V gene are SGHRS and YFSETQ.

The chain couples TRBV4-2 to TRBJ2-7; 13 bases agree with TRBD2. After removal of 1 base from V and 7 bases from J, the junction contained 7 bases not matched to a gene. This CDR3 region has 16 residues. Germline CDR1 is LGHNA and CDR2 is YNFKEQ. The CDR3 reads CASSQVLAGGVKEQYF. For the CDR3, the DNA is TGTGCCAGCAGCCAAGTACTAGCGGGAGGGGTCAAAGAGCAGTACTTC.

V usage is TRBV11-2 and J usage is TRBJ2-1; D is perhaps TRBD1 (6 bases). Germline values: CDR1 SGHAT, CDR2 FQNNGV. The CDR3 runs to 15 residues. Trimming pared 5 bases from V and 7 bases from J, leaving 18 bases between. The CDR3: CASSPQRVGGNEQFF. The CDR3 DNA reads TGTGCCAGCAGCCCCCAAAGGGTAGGGGGTAATGAGCAGTTCTTC. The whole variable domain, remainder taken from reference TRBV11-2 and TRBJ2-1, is EAGVAQSPRYKIIEKRQSVAFWCNPISGHATLYWYQQILGQGPKLLIQFQNNGVVDDSQLPKDRFSAERLKGVDSTLKIQPAKLEDSAVYLCASSPQRVGGNEQFFGPGTRLTVL.

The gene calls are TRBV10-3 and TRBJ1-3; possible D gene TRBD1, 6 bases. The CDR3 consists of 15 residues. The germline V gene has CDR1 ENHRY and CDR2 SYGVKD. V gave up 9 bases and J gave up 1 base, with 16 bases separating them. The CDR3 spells CAIRQALFSGNTIYF. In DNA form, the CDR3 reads TGTGCCATTAGACAGGCTTTATTTTCTGGAAACACCATATATTTT.

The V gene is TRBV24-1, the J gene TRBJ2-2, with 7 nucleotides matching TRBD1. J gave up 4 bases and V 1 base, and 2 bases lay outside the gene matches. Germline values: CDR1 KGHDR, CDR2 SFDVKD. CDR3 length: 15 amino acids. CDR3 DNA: TGTGCCACCAGTGATTTTACAGGGGTCACCGGGGAGCTGTTTTTT. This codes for CATSDFTGVTGELFF.

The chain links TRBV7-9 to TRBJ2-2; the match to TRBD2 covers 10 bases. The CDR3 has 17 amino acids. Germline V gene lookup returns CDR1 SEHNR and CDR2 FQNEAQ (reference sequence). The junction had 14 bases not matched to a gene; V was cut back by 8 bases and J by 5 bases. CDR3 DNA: TGTGCCAGCGAGATCCGAGCGGGAGGGGAGGGGACCGGGGAGCTGTTTTTT. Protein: CASEIRAGGEGTGELFF.

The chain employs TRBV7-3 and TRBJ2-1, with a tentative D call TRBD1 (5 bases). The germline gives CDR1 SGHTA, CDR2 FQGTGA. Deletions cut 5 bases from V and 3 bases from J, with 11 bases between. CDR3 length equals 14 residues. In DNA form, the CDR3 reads TGTGCCAGCAGCCGTTCAGGGTTCTACAATGAGCAGTTCTTC. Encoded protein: CASSRSGFYNEQFF.

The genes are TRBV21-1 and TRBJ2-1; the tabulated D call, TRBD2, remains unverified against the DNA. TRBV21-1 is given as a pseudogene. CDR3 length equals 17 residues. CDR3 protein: CASSKMGSGLAGNEQFF. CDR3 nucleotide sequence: TGTGCCAGCAGCAAAATGGGCTCGGGACTAGCGGGCAATGAGCAGTTCTTC.

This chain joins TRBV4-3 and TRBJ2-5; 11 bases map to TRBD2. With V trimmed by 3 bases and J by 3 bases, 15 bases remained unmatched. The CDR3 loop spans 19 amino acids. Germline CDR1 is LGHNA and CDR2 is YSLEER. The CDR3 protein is CASSQNIYSGGATKETQYF. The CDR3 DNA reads TGCGCCAGCAGCCAGAATATTTATAGCGGGGGGGCTACAAAAGAGACCCAGTACTTC.

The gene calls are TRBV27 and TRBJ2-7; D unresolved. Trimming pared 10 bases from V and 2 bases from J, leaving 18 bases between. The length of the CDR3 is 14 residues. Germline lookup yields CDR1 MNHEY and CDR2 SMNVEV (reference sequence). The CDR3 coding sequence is TGTGCCACCTCCGCGACTTCCCCTCCCTACGAGCAGTACTTC. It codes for CATSATSPPYEQYF.

The CDR3 DNA sequence: TGTGCCAGCAGTCCCAGGGGACTAGCGGTTGATTGGGAGACCCAGTACTTC. Its protein product is CASSPRGLAVDWETQYF. This chain uses TRBV6-2 or TRBV6-3 with TRBJ2-5, with 11 bases fitting TRBD2. The ends lost 5 bases at V and 5 bases at J; junction bases unmatched: 13. The germline CDR1 and CDR2 sequences are MNHEY and SVGEGT. The CDR3 is 17 residues long.

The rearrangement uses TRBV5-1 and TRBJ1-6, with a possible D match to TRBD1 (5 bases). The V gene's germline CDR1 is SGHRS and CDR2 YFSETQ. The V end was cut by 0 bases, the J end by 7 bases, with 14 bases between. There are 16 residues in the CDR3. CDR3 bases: TGCGCCAGCAGCTTGGATCGAGGGGCGGGCAATTCACCCCTCCACTTT. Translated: CASSLDRGAGNSPLHF.

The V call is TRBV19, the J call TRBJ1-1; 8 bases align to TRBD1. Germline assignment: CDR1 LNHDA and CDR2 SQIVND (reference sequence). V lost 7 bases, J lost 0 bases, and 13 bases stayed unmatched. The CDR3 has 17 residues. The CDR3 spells CASITSDRATVNTEAFF. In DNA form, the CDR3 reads TGTGCCAGTATTACCTCGGACAGGGCAACGGTGAACACTGAAGCTTTCTTT.

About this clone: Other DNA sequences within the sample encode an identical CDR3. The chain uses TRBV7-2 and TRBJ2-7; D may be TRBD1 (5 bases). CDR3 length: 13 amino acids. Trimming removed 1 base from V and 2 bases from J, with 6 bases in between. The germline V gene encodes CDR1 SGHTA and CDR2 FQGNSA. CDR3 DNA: TGTGCCAGCAGCTTAGGCAGGGCCTACGAGCAGTACTTC. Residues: CASSLGRAYEQYF. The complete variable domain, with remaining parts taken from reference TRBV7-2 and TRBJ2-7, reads GAGVSQSPSNKVTEKGKDVELRCDPISGHTALYWYRQSLGQGLEFLIYFQGNSAPDKSGLPSDRFSAERTGGSVSTLTIQRTQQEDSAVYLCASSLGRAYEQYFGPGTRLTVT.

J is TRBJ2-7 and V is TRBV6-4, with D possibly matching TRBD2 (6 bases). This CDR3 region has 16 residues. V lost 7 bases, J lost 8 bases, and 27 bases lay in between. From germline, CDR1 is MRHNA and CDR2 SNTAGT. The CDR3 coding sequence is TGTGCCAGCAACCAGCCCCGATACAAGGGGACTGGGCAGCAGTACTTC. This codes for CASNQPRYKGTGQQYF.

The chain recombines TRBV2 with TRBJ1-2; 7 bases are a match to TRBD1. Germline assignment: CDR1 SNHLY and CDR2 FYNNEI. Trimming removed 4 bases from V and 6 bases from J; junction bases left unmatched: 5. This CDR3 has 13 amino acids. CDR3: CASSGDRADGYTF. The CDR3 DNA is TGTGCCAGCAGTGGCGACAGGGCGGATGGCTACACCTTC.

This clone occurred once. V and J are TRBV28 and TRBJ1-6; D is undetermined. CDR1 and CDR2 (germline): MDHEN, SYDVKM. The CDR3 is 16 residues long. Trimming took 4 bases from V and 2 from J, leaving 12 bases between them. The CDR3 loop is CASSSPSRTYNSPLHF. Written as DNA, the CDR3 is TGTGCCAGCAGTTCCCCCAGTCGCACCTATAATTCACCCCTCCACTTT.

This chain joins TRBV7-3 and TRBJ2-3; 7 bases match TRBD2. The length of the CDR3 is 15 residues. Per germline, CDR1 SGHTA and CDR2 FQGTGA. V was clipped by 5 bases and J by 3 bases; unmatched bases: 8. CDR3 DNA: TGTGCCAGCAGCCCGGGGGGTTTAGGTACAGATACGCAGTATTTT. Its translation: CASSPGGLGTDTQYF.

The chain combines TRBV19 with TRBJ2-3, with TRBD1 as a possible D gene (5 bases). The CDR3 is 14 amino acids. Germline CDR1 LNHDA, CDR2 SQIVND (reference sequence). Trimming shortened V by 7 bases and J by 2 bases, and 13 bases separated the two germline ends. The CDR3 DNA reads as TGTGCCAGTAACGGTGACAGCCACACAGATACGCAGTATTTT. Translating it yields CASNGDSHTDTQYF. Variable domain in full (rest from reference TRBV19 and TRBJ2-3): DGGITQSPKYLFRKEGQNVTLSCEQNLNHDAMYWYRQDPGQGLRLIYYSQIVNDFQKGDIAEGYSVSREKKESFPLTVTSAQKNPTAFYLCASNGDSHTDTQYFGPGTRLTVL.

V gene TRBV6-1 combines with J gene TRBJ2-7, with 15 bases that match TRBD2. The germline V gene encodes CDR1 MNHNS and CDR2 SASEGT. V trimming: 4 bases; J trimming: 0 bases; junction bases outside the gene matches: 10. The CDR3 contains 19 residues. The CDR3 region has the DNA TGTGCCAGCAGTGTGGGGCGGGGGACTAGCGGGGGGAGCTCCTACGAGCAGTACTTC. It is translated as CASSVGRGTSGGSSYEQYF.

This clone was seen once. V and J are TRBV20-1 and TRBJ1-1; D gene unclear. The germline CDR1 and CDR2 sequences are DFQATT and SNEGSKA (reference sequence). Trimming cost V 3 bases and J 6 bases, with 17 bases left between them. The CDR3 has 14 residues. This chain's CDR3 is CSASRPAGVAEAFF. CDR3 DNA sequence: TGCAGTGCTAGTCGTCCAGCAGGAGTAGCTGAAGCTTTCTTT.

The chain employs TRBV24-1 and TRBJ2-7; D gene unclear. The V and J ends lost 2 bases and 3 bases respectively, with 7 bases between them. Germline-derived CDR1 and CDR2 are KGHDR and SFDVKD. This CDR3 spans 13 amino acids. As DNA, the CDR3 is TGTGCCACCAGTGATTCAAGCGACTACGAGCAGTACTTC. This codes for CATSDSSDYEQYF.

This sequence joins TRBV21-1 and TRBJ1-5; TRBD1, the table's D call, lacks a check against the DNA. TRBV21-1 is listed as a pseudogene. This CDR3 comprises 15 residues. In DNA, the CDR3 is TGTGCCAGCAGCAAAACAGGTGACTGCAATCAGCCCCAGCATTTT. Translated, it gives CASSKTGDCNQPQHF.

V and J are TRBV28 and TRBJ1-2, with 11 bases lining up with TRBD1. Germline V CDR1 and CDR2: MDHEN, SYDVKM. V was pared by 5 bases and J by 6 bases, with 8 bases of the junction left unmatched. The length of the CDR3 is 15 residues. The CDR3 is CASSPRTGGANGYTF. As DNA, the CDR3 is TGTGCCAGCAGTCCCCGGACAGGGGGCGCGAATGGCTACACCTTC.

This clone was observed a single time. In DNA, the CDR3 is TGTGCCAGCAGTCCTCGAAACAGGGACTATGGCTACACCTTC. Its protein product is CASSPRNRDYGYTF. J is TRBJ1-2 and V is TRBV5-6, with a tentative D call TRBD1 (6 bases). There are 14 residues in the CDR3. Germline CDR1 reads SGHDT; CDR2 reads YYEEEE. V lost 5 bases to trimming and J lost 3 bases, with 14 bases between them.

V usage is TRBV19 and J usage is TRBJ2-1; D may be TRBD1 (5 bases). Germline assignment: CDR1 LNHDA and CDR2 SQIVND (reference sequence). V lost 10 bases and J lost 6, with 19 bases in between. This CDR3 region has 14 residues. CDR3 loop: CATKRQFVSNEQFF. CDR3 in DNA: TGTGCCACCAAGAGACAGTTTGTATCCAATGAGCAGTTCTTC.

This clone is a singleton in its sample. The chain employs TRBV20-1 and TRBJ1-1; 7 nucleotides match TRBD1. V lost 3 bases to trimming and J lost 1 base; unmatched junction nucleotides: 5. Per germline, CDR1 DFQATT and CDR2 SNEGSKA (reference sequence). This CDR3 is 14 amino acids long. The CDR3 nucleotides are TGCAGTGCTAGTCGGGACAGTGCGAACACTGAAGCTTTCTTT. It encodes CSASRDSANTEAFF.